Given below is one T cell receptor beta chain in context. Its antigen is still unknown. The TCRbeta library was prepared with unique molecular identifiers. From the PCR reads, TCRdb called clonotypes with MiXCR, one entry per CDR3 protein. This sample has fewer than 700,000 distinct CDR3 sequences; 10% to 15% occur once, and the top ten carry about 2.2%. This sample was included in a study of T-cell reconstitution after alpha-beta-depleted transplantation in children. Findings and caveats of the study: TCRbeta diversity was high at day 60 in some patients (a result of surviving recipient T cells and thymic progenitors). One year after transplant, T-cell counts and diversity came mostly from newly produced T cells. Approximately two months post-transplant, alpha-beta T cells reportedly originated from several hundred expanded graft clones.

The CDR3 consists of 15 residues. CDR1 and CDR2 (germline): KGHSH, LQKENI. Trimming removed 1 base from V and 2 bases from J, with 11 bases in between. The TCR was taken from a male patient aged 10 to 17 who had a stem cell transplant for acute myeloid leukemia, so the T cells may come from the graft donor. This specimen was PBMCs, mostly from graft donor cells, taken 360 days after TCRalphabeta/CD19-depleted stem cell transplant. J is TRBJ2-5 and V is TRBV18, with D hard to call. For the CDR3, the DNA is TGTGCCAGCTCACCACTACTCGGTTTACAAGAGACCCAGTACTTC. Its protein product is CASSPLLGLQETQYF.